This T cell receptor beta chain was sequenced during a study of T cell responses to AZD1222 COVID-19 vaccine. Generated by immunoSEQ multiplex PCR, the TCRdb table keeps only in-frame clones and is missing some. The sample includes 75,000 to 100,000 clones, over 75% of them seen just once. This CDR3 contains 14 residues. Trimming removed 3 bases from V and 4 bases from J; junction bases left unmatched: 2. CDR1 and CDR2 from the germline V gene are MRHNA and SNTAGT. The source of this sequence is an adult in good health. V and J are TRBV6-4 and TRBJ2-2; 7 nucleotides align to TRBD1. Sample: peripheral blood, taken on day 0 of AZD1222 vaccination. The CDR3, as DNA: TGTGCCAGCAGTGAAGGGGGCTCCACCGGGGAGCTGTTTTTT. This codes for CASSEGGSTGELFF.